This TCR beta chain emerged from a study of glioma-infiltrating T cells after dendritic cell vaccination. For the study at large: Between about 2002 and 2012, patients got autologous tumor lysate-pulsed dendritic cell vaccines. Study observations and caveats: Complete blood and tumor specimen sets were limited to few patients.

PBMC sampling occurred before vaccination, two weeks after the third dose, and at progression. Up to 2 ug genomic DNA was used for TCRB CDR3 amplification. The protocol was immunoSEQ multiplex PCR, while the TCRdb copy is restricted to in-frame clones and leaves out a portion. The sample contains tens of thousands of clones, roughly 84% of which appear only once. Concerning this clone: What it binds is not known.

This CDR3 region has 12 residues. V was shortened by 6 bases and J by 3 bases, with 9 bases between the two germline ends. CDR1 is MNHNS and CDR2 is SASEGT in the germline V gene. The sample in question was blood, obtained before dendritic cell vaccination. The chain has TRBV6-1 and TRBJ2-7, with D possibly TRBD1 on 5 matching bases. The TCR originated in a human donor with glioblastoma. The CDR3: CASRGDSYEQYF. The CDR3 DNA reads TGTGCCAGCAGAGGAGACAGCTACGAGCAGTACTTC.